A single sample gave rise to the 21 T cell receptor beta chains below, sequenced in a study of human T cells and chemical hapten exposure. Time point defined: patch test 1, 2 weeks after DPC sensitization. Treatment specified: therapeutic diphenylcyclopropenone sensitization with weekly scalp DPC. TCRdb recomputed calls from the RACE reads with MiXCR, one row per CDR3 protein. The sample lists just under 350,000 distinct CDR3 sequences; under 8% were seen once. Source: whole blood, taken in connection with sensitization to the hapten diphenylcyclopropenone (DPC). These receptors were collected from a woman aged 18-30 years with alopecia areata. Some clones in this sample may be carry-over from other donors' samples.

This clonotype has more than one count but fewer than ten. This sequence joins TRBV4-3 and TRBJ1-3; 7 nucleotides align to TRBD1. The CDR3 contains 15 residues. Germline CDR1 LGHNA, CDR2 YSLEER. After removal of 3 bases from V and 0 bases from J, the junction contained 2 bases not matched to a gene. The DNA for the CDR3 is TGCGCCAGCAGCCAGGGGACAGCCTCTGGAAACACCATATATTTT. Its translation is CASSQGTASGNTIYF.

Only a few counts were recorded for this clonotype. The V and J genes are TRBV20-1 and TRBJ2-1; 11 bases fit TRBD2. Germline loops: CDR1 DFQATT, CDR2 SNEGSKA (reference sequence). The junction had 4 bases not matched to a gene; V was cut back by 2 bases and J by 7 bases. The length of the CDR3 is 14 residues. CDR3 DNA sequence: TGCAGTGCTAGAACTAGCGGGGGAACTAATGAGCAGTTCTTC. Translated: CSARTSGGTNEQFF.

Ten or more counts support this clonotype. The gene calls are TRBV4-2 and TRBJ2-1; D might be TRBD1 or TRBD2, each matching 5 bases. V was cut by 1 base and J by 6 bases, with 10 bases left in between. CDR3 length: 14 amino acids. The germline V gene has CDR1 LGHNA and CDR2 YNFKEQ. Here the CDR3 DNA reads TGTGCCAGCAGCCAAGGAAGGGACCCCAATGAGCAGTTCTTC. Its protein product is CASSQGRDPNEQFF.

This clonotype has just a few counts. The V and J genes are TRBV24-1 and TRBJ2-3; unclear D gene. Trimming pared 7 bases from V and 1 base from J, leaving 8 bases between. The CDR3 extends over 13 amino acids. Germline V gene data show CDR1 as KGHDR and CDR2 as SFDVKD. CDR3 nucleotides: TGTGCCACCAGAGGATCGGGCACAGATACGCAGTATTTT. Protein: CATRGSGTDTQYF.

The table lists this clonotype with many counts. This chain joins TRBV28 and TRBJ1-1; the D gene is possibly TRBD1 (5 bases). V lost 3 bases and J lost 7, with 15 bases in between. The CDR3 is 14 residues long. Germline V gene lookup returns CDR1 MDHEN and CDR2 SYDVKM. This chain's CDR3 is CASSLGGLGGEAFF. The DNA of the CDR3 is TGTGCCAGCAGTTTGGGAGGGCTGGGGGGTGAAGCTTTCTTT. Full variable domain (rest looked up from reference TRBV28 and TRBJ1-1): DVKVTQSSRYLVKRTGEKVFLECVQDMDHENMFWYRQDPGLGLRLIYFSYDVKMKEKGDIPEGYSVSREKKERFSLILESASTNQTSMYLCASSLGGLGGEAFFGQGTRLTVV.

In this sample, this clonotype turned up many times. V and J are TRBV18 and TRBJ2-4; possibly TRBD1 for D (5 bases). CDR1 is KGHSH, CDR2 LQKENI, per germline. V was trimmed by 2 bases and J by 7 bases, leaving 9 bases between them. The CDR3 runs to 13 residues. The CDR3 spells CASSPDRENIQYF. CDR3 nucleotides: TGTGCCAGCTCACCAGACAGAGAGAACATTCAGTACTTC.

This clonotype has at least ten counts. The chain is built from TRBV28 and TRBJ1-1, with D maybe TRBD1 (5 bases). Germline CDR1 is MDHEN and CDR2 is SYDVKM. V was pared by 3 bases and J by 5 bases, with 10 bases between. The CDR3 length is 13 residues. The CDR3 is CASSLLGGTEAFF. CDR3 DNA: TGTGCCAGCAGTTTGTTGGGGGGGACTGAAGCTTTCTTT.

The chain has TRBV4-3 and TRBJ2-3, with D perhaps matching TRBD2 (6 bases). V lost 0 bases and J 2 bases, leaving 15 bases between the germline ends. This CDR3 contains 17 residues. CDR1 is LGHNA and CDR2 is YSLEER in the germline V gene. The CDR3 DNA follows: TGCGCCAGCAGCCAAGAACCCGAGACGGACTACACAGATACGCAGTATTTT. Its translation: CASSQEPETDYTDTQYF.

This clonotype came up many times. The J gene is TRBJ2-7, the V gene TRBV9, with 10 bases matching TRBD1. The J segment lost 0 bases and the V segment lost 0 bases, leaving 0 bases of the junction unmatched. This CDR3 region has 15 residues. Germline values: CDR1 SGDLS, CDR2 YYNGEE. CDR3 sequence (DNA): TGTGCCAGCAGCGTAGGGACAGGGGGCTCCTACGAGCAGTACTTC. Amino acid sequence: CASSVGTGGSYEQYF.

This clonotype occurred many times. V gene TRBV12-3 or TRBV12-4 combines with J gene TRBJ1-5; D is unclear. This CDR3 region has 15 residues. V lost 4 bases to trimming and J lost 2 bases, with 12 bases between them. The CDR3 DNA sequence: TGTGCCAGCAGTTCTCTCTCCTCGGGCAATCAGCCCCAGCATTTT. Protein sequence: CASSSLSSGNQPQHF.

The chain carries TRBV2 and TRBJ1-1; unclear D gene. The germline V gene encodes CDR1 SNHLY and CDR2 FYNNEI. This CDR3 contains 12 residues. V shed 8 bases and J shed 0 bases, with 7 bases lying between them. The CDR3 here is CASHRMNTEAFF. In DNA, the CDR3 is TGTGCCAGCCATCGGATGAACACTGAAGCTTTCTTT.

The chain employs TRBV20-1 and TRBJ2-3, with a weak D call TRBD2 (5 bases). The CDR3 sequence is 17 residues long. The V gene's germline CDR1 is DFQATT and CDR2 SNEGSKA (reference sequence). The V end was cut by 6 bases, the J end by 4 bases, with 26 bases between. For the CDR3, the DNA is TGCAGTGCGCCAGCGGAGTGGCTACAAGGGCTGGCAGATACGCAGTATTTT. Protein: CSAPAEWLQGLADTQYF.

Many counts were recorded for this clonotype. CDR3 loop: CASSLYYSPLHF. CDR3 DNA: TGTGCCAGCAGCTTATATTATTCACCCCTCCACTTT. V usage is TRBV7-2 and J usage is TRBJ1-6; D is unresolved. From germline, CDR1 is SGHTA and CDR2 FQGNSA. The V end was cut by 2 bases, the J end by 8 bases, with 4 bases between. The CDR3 has 12 residues. Full variable domain (rest looked up from reference TRBV7-2 and TRBJ1-6): GAGVSQSPSNKVTEKGKDVELRCDPISGHTALYWYRQSLGQGLEFLIYFQGNSAPDKSGLPSDRFSAERTGGSVSTLTIQRTQQEDSAVYLCASSLYYSPLHFGNGTRLTVT.

The table lists this clonotype with many counts. The V gene is TRBV7-2, the J gene TRBJ1-5; the D is unclear. The germline CDR1 and CDR2 sequences are SGHTA and FQGNSA. The CDR3 sequence is 13 residues long. Deletions cut 5 bases from V and 4 bases from J, with 9 bases between. CDR3 sequence reads: CASSQQRNQPQHF. DNA of the CDR3: TGTGCCAGCAGCCAACAGAGAAATCAGCCCCAGCATTTT.

This clonotype was recorded a few times. Relative to the germline gene, one junction end is altered; a read error may explain this. The chain combines TRBV7-2 with TRBJ1-1, with D possibly TRBD1 on 6 matching bases. Looked up from germline, CDR1 is SGHTA and CDR2 is FQGNSA. This CDR3 is 14 amino acids long. The CDR3 spells CASSLDRVKTEAFF. DNA for the CDR3: TGTGCCAGCAGCTTAGACAGGGTGAAGACTGAAGCTTTCTTT.

The V call is TRBV12-5, the J call TRBJ1-2; no reliable D call. The CDR3 is made up of 16 amino acids. Trimming took off 1 base at V and 4 bases at J, with 16 bases between the two ends. CDR1 and CDR2 (germline): LGHNT, FRNRAP. The CDR3 region is CASGLAPSLGSYGYTF. DNA for the CDR3: TGTGCTAGTGGTTTGGCCCCCTCCTTAGGATCCTATGGCTACACCTTC. Together with reference TRBV12-5 and TRBJ1-2, the CDR3 gives the full variable domain: DARVTQTPRHKVTEMGQEVTMRCQPILGHNTVFWYRQTMMQGLELLAYFRNRAPLDDSGMPKDRFSAEMPDATLATLKIQPSEPRDSAVYFCASGLAPSLGSYGYTFGSGTRLTVV.

This clonotype was seen a handful of times. V and J are TRBV15 and TRBJ2-3; 8 bases map to TRBD2. Per germline, CDR1 LNHNV and CDR2 YYDKDF (reference sequence). The CDR3 is 15 residues long. Germline trimming cut 3 bases from V and 4 bases from J; bases unmatched to any gene: 6. CDR3 loop: CATSREAGVSDTQYF. The CDR3 DNA reads TGTGCCACCAGCAGGGAAGCGGGGGTCTCAGATACGCAGTATTTT.

This clonotype appeared a few times. The rearrangement joins TRBV6-5 to TRBJ1-6; D is undetermined. Germline V gene data show CDR1 as MNHEY and CDR2 as SVGAGI. The CDR3 runs to 17 residues. V was cut by 4 bases and J by 6 bases, with 19 bases left in between. As DNA, the CDR3 is TGTGCCAGCAGTTCGCCGCCGGGAGCATTGAGTAATTCACCCCTCCACTTT. Its translation is CASSSPPGALSNSPLHF.

The sample holds many counts of this clonotype. This chain links TRBV27 with TRBJ2-7, with D unclear. CDR3 length equals 14 residues. Looked up from germline, CDR1 is MNHEY and CDR2 is SMNVEV (reference sequence). The V end was cut by 3 bases, the J end by 1 base, with 10 bases between. CDR3 nucleotides: TGTGCCAGCAGTTTGGTACAGACGTCCTACGAGCAGTACTTC. Translating it yields CASSLVQTSYEQYF.

The sample holds many counts of this clonotype. CDR3: CASSPAGGGFVEQFF. In DNA, the CDR3 is TGTGCCAGCAGCCCGGCCGGGGGCGGGTTCGTTGAGCAGTTCTTC. The gene calls are TRBV7-2 and TRBJ2-1, with D perhaps being TRBD1 or TRBD2 (6 bases each). Germline V lookup: CDR1 SGHTA, CDR2 FQGNSA. V was shortened by 5 bases and J by 9 bases, with 20 bases between the two germline ends. The CDR3 is 15 residues long.

This clonotype was counted ten times or more. This sequence joins TRBV20-1 and TRBJ2-3; possible D gene TRBD2, 6 bases. CDR1 and CDR2 (germline): DFQATT, SNEGSKA (reference sequence). V dropped 1 base and J dropped 0 bases, with 11 bases sitting between them. The CDR3 loop spans 15 amino acids. The CDR3 nucleotides are TGCAGTGCTAGAGCGGCTAGCGTGAGCACAGATACGCAGTATTTT. Its translation: CSARAASVSTDTQYF.